This is a list of T cell receptor beta chains from one sample in a study of cytomegalovirus exposure and HLA in healthy donors. Sequencing used immunoSEQ multiplex PCR; TCRdb keeps in-frame clones, though not all of them. The sample lists over 150,000 clones, about 80% occurring once. The sample taken for sequencing was PBMCs. The receptors were sampled from a woman aged 55 to 70 in good health and CMV-seropositive. The CDR3 runs from the conserved cysteine through the conserved F or W. D genes are given only for firm matches. Rows may omit the clone size; those that give it use once, few, many or a size class.

TRBJ2-7 NA TRBD2 TRBV7-2 CASSSASGSLYEQYF TGTGCCAGCAGCTCGGCTAGCGGGAGTTTATACGAGCAGTACTTC
TRBJ2-3 NA TRBD2 TRBV9 CASSVGTAGADTQYF TGTGCCAGCAGCGTAGGGACAGCGGGGGCAGATACGCAGTATTTT
TRBJ2-1 NA NA TRBV10-3 CAITGSRFGTNEQFF TGTGCCATCACCGGGTCCCGTTTTGGAACCAATGAGCAGTTCTTC
TRBJ2-7 few TRBD1 TRBV5-6 CASSARDRGDEQYF TGTGCCAGCAGCGCCCGGGACAGGGGCGACGAGCAGTACTTC
TRBJ2-7 NA NA TRBV11-1 CASSPHTSGEQYF TGTGCCAGCAGCCCGCACACCTCCGGGGAGCAGTACTTC
TRBJ1-4 NA TRBD1 TRBV28 CASSEAGTGGNEKLFF TGTGCCAGCAGTGAAGCCGGGACAGGGGGTAATGAAAAACTGTTTTTT
TRBJ1-2 NA NA TRBV10-3 CAISEADSEFCYTF TGTGCCATCAGTGAGGCAGACAGCGAATTTTGCTACACCTTC
TRBJ2-7 NA NA TRBV9 CASSETGTPLGEQYF TGTGCCAGCAGCGAAACCGGGACACCCTTGGGAGAGCAGTACTTC
TRBJ2-3 once NA TRBV7-8 CASSLWGEVTDTQYF TGTGCCAGCAGCTTATGGGGCGAAGTCACTGATACGCAGTATTTT
TRBJ2-7 NA NA TRBV7-2 CASSLWDKTYEQYF TGTGCCAGCAGCTTATGGGACAAGACCTACGAGCAGTACTTC
TRBJ2-1 NA NA TRBV7-9 CASSSQGFSLFF TGTGCCAGCAGCTCCCAGGGTTTTTCTCTGTTCTTC